This TCR beta chain is drawn from a study of identical twins. Whole-study results and caveats: Where beta out-of-frame sequences were concerned, excess twin sharing was weaker. Partly confounded zero-insertion analyses could result from invariant MAIT and iNKT cells. Conclusions leaned on cross-sectional statistical analysis and did not track the same donors over time.

Via MiXCR, TCRdb re-called the 5' RACE reads, giving one row per CDR3 protein. The table records 640,000 or so distinct CDR3 sequences, approximately 6% of them present only once. A note on this clonotype: Its antigen remains unknown.

Deletions cut 4 bases from V and 4 bases from J, with 19 bases between. The CDR3 runs 16 residues. Healthy Caucasians alone served as donors. Material for sequencing was naive T cells sorted from blood. The chain employs TRBV12-3 or TRBV12-4 and TRBJ1-1; D might be TRBD1 (5 bases). This sequence was found in a man between 18 and 35 years old in good health. In DNA form, the CDR3 reads TGTGCCAGCAGTTCACCCAATAGGGGTGGTGGCACTGAAGCTTTCTTT. This codes for CASSSPNRGGGTEAFF.